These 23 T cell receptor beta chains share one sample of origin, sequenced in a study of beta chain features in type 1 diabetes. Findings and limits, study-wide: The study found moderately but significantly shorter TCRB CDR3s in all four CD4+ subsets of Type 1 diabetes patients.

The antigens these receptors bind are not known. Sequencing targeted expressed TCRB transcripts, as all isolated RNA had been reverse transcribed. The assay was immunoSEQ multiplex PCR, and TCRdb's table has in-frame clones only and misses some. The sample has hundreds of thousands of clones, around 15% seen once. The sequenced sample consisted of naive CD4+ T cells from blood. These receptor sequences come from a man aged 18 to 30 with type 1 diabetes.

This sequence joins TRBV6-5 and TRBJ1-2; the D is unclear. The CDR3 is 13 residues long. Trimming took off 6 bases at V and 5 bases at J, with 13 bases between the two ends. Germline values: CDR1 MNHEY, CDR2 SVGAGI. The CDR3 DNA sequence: TGTGCCAGCAGAACTGAGAGGATTTATGGCTACACCTTC. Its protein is CASRTERIYGYTF.

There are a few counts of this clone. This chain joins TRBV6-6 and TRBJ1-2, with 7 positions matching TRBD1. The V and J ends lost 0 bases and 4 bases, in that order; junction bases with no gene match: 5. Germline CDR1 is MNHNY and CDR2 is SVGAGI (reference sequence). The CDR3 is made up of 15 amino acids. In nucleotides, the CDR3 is TGTGCCAGCAGTTACTCGACAGGGCGCGGCTATGGCTACACCTTC. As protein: CASSYSTGRGYGYTF.

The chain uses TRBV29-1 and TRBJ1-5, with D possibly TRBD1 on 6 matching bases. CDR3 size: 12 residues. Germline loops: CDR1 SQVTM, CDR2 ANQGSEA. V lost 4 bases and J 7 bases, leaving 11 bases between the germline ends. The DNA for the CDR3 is TGCAGCGTTGTACAGGGCGGGCAGCCCCAGCATTTT. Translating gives CSVVQGGQPQHF.

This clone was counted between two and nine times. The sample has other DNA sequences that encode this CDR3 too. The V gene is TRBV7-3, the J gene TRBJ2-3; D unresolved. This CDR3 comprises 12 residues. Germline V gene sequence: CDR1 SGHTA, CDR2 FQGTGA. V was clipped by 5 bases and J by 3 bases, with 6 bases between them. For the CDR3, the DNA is TGTGCCAGCAGCCCCCCTACAGATACGCAGTATTTT. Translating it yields CASSPPTDTQYF.

CDR3 residues: CASSELSGNGYTF. The DNA for the CDR3 is TGTGCCAGCAGTGAATTGTCAGGGAATGGCTACACCTTC. V and J are TRBV6-1 and TRBJ1-2; tentative D call: TRBD1 (5 bases). CDR3 length: 13 residues. In germline, CDR1 is MNHNS, CDR2 SASEGT. The ends were cut back, 2 bases at V and 6 bases at J, with 10 bases in the middle.

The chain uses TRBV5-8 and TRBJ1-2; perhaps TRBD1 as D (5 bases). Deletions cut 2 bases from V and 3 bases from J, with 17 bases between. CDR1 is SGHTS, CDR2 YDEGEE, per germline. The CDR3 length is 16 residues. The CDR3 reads CASSLGTPIRDYGYTF. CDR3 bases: TGTGCCAGCAGCTTAGGGACGCCTATTCGGGACTATGGCTACACCTTC.

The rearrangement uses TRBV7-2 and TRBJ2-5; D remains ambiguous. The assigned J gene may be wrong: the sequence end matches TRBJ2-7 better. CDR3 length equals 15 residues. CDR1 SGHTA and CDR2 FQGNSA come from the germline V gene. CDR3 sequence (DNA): TGTGCCAGCAGCTTAGCGGGCGGCTCTTCCTACGAGCAGTACTTC. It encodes CASSLAGGSSYEQYF.

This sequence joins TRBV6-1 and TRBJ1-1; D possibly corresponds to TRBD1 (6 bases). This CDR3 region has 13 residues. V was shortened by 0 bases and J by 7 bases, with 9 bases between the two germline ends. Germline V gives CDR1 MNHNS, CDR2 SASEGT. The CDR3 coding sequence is TGTGCCAGCAGTGAAGCTACAGGGCATGAAGCTTTCTTT. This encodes CASSEATGHEAFF.

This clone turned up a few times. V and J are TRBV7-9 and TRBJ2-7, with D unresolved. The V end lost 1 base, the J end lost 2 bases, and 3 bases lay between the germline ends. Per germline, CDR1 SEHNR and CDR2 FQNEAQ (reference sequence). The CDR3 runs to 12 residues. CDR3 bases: TGTGCCAGCAGCTTAGAGGCCTACGAGCAGTACTTC. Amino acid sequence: CASSLEAYEQYF.

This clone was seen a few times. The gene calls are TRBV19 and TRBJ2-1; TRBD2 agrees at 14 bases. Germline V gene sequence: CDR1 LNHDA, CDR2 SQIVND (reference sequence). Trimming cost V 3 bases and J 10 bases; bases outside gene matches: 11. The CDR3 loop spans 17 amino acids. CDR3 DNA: TGTGCCAGTAGTATGGGGGCCCGGACTAGCGGGAGGAGCGAGCAGTTCTTC. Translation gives CASSMGARTSGRSEQFF.

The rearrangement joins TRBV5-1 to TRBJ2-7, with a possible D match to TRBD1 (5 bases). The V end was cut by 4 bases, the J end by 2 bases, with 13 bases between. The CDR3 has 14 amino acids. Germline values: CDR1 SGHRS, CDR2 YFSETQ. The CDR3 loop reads CASSPARGTYEQYF. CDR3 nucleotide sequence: TGCGCCAGCAGCCCCGCTAGGGGTACCTACGAGCAGTACTTC.

Here the CDR3 reads CASSAGQPYNYGYTF. CDR3 in DNA: TGCGCCAGCAGCGCGGGACAGCCGTATAACTATGGCTACACCTTC. The V gene is TRBV5-1, the J gene TRBJ1-2, with TRBD1 identical over 7 bases. The V and J ends lost 4 bases and 1 base, in that order; junction bases with no gene match: 7. The length of the CDR3 is 15 residues. Germline V gene lookup returns CDR1 SGHRS and CDR2 YFSETQ. Full variable domain (missing parts from reference TRBV5-1 and TRBJ1-2): KAGVTQTPRYLIKTRGQQVTLSCSPISGHRSVSWYQQTPGQGLQFLFEYFSETQRNKGNFPGRFSGRQFSNSRSEMNVSTLELGDSALYLCASSAGQPYNYGYTFGSGTRLTVV.

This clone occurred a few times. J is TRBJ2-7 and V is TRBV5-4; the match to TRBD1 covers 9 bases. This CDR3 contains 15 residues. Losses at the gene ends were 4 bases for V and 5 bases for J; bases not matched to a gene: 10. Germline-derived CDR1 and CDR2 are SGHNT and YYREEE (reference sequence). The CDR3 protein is CASSIAGTGSHEQYF. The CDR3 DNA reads TGTGCCAGCAGCATTGCCGGGACAGGGAGCCACGAGCAGTACTTC.

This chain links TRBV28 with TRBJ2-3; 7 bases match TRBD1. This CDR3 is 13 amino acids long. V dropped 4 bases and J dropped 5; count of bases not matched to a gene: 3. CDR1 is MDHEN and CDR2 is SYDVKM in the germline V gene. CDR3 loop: CASSSGQLDTQYF. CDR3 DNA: TGTGCCAGCAGTTCGGGACAGCTAGATACGCAGTATTTT. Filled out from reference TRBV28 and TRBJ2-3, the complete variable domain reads DVKVTQSSRYLVKRTGEKVFLECVQDMDHENMFWYRQDPGLGLRLIYFSYDVKMKEKGDIPEGYSVSREKKERFSLILESASTNQTSMYLCASSSGQLDTQYFGPGTRLTVL.

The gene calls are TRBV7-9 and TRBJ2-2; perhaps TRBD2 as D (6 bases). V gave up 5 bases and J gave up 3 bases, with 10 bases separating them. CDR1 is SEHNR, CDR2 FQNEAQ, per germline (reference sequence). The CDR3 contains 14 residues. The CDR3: CASSLREDTGELFF. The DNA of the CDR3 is TGTGCCAGCAGCCTCAGGGAGGACACCGGGGAGCTGTTTTTT.

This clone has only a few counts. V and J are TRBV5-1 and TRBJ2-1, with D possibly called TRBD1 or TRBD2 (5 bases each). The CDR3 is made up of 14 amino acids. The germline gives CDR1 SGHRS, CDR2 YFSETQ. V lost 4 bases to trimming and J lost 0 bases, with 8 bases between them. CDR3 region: CASSGTLSYNEQFF. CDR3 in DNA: TGCGCCAGCAGCGGGACCCTCTCCTACAATGAGCAGTTCTTC.

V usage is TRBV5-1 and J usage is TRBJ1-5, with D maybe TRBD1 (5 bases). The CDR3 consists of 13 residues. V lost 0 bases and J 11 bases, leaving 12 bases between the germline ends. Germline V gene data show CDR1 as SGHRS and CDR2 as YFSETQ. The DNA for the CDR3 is TGCGCCAGCAGCTTGGGGGACGGGGAAGCCCAGCATTTT. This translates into CASSLGDGEAQHF. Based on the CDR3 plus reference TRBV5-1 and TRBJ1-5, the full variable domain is KAGVTQTPRYLIKTRGQQVTLSCSPISGHRSVSWYQQTPGQGLQFLFEYFSETQRNKGNFPGRFSGRQFSNSRSEMNVSTLELGDSALYLCASSLGDGEAQHFGDGTRLSIL.

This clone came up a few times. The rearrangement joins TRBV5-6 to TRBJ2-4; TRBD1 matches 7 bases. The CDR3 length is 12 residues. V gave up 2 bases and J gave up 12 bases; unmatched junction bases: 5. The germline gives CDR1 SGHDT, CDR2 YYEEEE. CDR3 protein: CASSLSGTDQYF. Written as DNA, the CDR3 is TGTGCCAGCAGCTTATCAGGGACAGATCAGTACTTC.

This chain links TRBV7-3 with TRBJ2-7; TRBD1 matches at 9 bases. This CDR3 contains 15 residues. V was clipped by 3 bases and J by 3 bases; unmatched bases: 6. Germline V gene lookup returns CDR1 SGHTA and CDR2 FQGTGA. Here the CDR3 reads CASSFRTGVSYEQYF. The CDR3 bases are TGTGCCAGCAGCTTCCGGACAGGGGTAAGCTACGAGCAGTACTTC.

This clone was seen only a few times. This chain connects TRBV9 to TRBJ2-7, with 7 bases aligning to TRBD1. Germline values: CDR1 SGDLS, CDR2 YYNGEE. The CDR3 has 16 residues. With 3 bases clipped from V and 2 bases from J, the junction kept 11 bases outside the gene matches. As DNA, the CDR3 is TGTGCCAGCAGCGAGGGGGACAGTTTCGTCGCCTACGAGCAGTACTTC. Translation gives CASSEGDSFVAYEQYF.

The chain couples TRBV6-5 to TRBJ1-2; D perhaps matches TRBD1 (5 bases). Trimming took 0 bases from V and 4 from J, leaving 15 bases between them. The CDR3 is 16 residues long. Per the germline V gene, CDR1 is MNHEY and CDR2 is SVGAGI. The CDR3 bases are TGTGCCAGCAGTTACTCAGGGGCCTCCCCGTTCTATGGCTACACCTTC. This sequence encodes CASSYSGASPFYGYTF.

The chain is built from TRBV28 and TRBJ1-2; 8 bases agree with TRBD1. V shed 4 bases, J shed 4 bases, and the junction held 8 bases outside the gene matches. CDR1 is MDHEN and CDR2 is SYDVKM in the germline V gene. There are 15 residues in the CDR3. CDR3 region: CASSSRTGPSYGYTF. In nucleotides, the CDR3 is TGTGCCAGCAGTTCTCGGACAGGGCCCAGCTATGGCTACACCTTC.

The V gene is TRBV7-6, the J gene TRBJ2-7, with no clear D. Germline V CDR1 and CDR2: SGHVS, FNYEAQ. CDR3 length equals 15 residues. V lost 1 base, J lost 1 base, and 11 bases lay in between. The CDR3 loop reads CASSLGGTLSYEQYF. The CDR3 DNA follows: TGTGCCAGCAGCTTAGGGGGTACCCTATCCTACGAGCAGTACTTC.